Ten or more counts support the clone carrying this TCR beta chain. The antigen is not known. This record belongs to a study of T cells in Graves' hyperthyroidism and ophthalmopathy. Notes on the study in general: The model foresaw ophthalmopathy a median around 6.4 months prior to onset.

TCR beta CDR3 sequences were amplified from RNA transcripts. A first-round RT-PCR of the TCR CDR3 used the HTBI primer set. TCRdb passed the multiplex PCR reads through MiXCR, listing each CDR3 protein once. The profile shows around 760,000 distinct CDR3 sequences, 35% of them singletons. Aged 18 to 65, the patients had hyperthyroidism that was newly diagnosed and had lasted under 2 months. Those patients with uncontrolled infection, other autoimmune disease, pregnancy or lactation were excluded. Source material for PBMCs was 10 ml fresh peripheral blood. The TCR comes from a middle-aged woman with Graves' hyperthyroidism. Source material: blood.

The CDR3: CASSQDPGQNYGYTF. CDR3 DNA: TGCGCCAGCAGCCAAGATCCAGGACAGAACTATGGCTACACCTTC. The chain has TRBV4-3 and TRBJ1-2; D is perhaps TRBD1 (6 bases). The germline V gene has CDR1 LGHNA and CDR2 YSLEER. Trimming removed 0 bases at V and 2 bases at J, with 10 bases between. The CDR3 covers 15 residues.